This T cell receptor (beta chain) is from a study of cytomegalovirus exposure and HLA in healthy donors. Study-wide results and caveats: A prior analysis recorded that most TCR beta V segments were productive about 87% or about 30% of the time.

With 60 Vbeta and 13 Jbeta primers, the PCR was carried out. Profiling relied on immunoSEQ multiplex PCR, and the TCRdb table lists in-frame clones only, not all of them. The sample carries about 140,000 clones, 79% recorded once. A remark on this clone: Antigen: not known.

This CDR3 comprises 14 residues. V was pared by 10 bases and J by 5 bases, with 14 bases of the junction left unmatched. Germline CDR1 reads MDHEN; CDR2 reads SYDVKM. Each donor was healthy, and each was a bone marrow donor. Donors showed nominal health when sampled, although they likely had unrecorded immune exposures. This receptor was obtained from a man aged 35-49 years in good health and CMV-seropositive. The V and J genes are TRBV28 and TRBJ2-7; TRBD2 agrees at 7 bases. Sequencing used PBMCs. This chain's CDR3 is CATMGGGREHEQYF. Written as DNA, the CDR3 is TGTGCCACTATGGGTGGCGGGAGAGAACACGAGCAGTACTTC.